This T cell receptor (beta chain) was found in a study of T cell responses to AZD1222 COVID-19 vaccine. Study-wide results and caveats: Repertoires were obtained only post-peak T cell response. After two AZD1222 doses, spike-specific TCR breadth and depth rose versus day 0. Most donors were white British, females outnumbered males, and clonal diversity was possibly underestimated.

CDR3 length: 14 amino acids. V was pared by 1 base and J by 3 bases, with 11 bases between. Germline-derived CDR1 and CDR2 are SGHNT and YYREEE (reference sequence). The repertoire was sequenced with immunoSEQ multiplex PCR; TCRdb's copy has only in-frame clones and lacks some. The sample records some 150,000 clones, roughly 91% being singletons. Concerning this clone itself: What it recognizes is unknown.

Sample: peripheral blood, taken on day 0 of AZD1222 vaccination. The V gene is TRBV5-4, the J gene TRBJ2-7, with D possibly being TRBD1 (5 bases). The receptor was derived from an adult in good health. CDR3 region: CASSLKDNRYEQYF. CDR3 sequence (DNA): TGTGCCAGCAGCTTGAAGGACAATCGCTACGAGCAGTACTTC.